The TCR beta chain described here comes from a study of shared clonotypes between healthy human individuals. The CDR3 covers 16 residues. The junction had 9 bases not matched to a gene; V was cut back by 3 bases and J by 5 bases. Germline V gene data show CDR1 as KGHSH and CDR2 as LQKENI. Data came from immunoSEQ multiplex PCR; TCRdb stores just in-frame clones and leaves some out. This table holds about 1.5 million clones, roughly 97% found once. The chain joins TRBV18 to TRBJ2-2, with 7 bases aligning to TRBD1. This TCR came from a man in his thirties or forties in good health. Sequenced material: naive CD4+ T cells sorted from blood. Sample subset: CD45RA+ positively selected. In nucleotides, the CDR3 is TGTGCCAGCTCACCCCCCCGGGACAGTCTAACCGGGGAGCTGTTTTTT. Protein sequence: CASSPPRDSLTGELFF.